This T cell receptor (beta chain) was observed in a study of human T cells and chemical hapten exposure. Study results and limitations: With DPC sensitization, TCRs exceeding 1 in 1000 frequency showed no change.

Unfractionated whole blood served as the source for total RNA extraction. This clonotype has only a few counts. Its target is not known. TCRdb ran MiXCR on the 5' RACE reads and lists one entry per CDR3 protein. The data contain fewer than 150,000 distinct CDR3 sequences, approximately 20% of them singletons. This clonotype was sampled from a human donor in good health.

DNA for the CDR3: TGCAGCGTGGAGAGCCGAGGCCCGATCTCTGGGGCCAACGTCCTGACTTTC. As protein: CSVESRGPISGANVLTF. The gene calls are TRBV29-1 and TRBJ2-6, with D unclear. V dropped 6 bases and J dropped 0 bases, with 18 bases sitting between them. Germline V gene lookup returns CDR1 SQVTM and CDR2 ANQGSEA. The CDR3 length is 17 residues.